The 8 T cell receptor beta chains given below trace back to one sample, sequenced in a study of T cell responses to AZD1222 COVID-19 vaccine. The repertoire was sequenced with immunoSEQ multiplex PCR; TCRdb's copy has only in-frame clones and lacks some. The sample has around 70,000 clones, 70% to 90% seen once; the top ten hold 1.3%. This sample comprised peripheral blood, obtained 28 days after the second AZD1222 dose. The receptors were gathered from an adult who received the AZD1222 COVID-19 vaccine.

The J gene is TRBJ1-5, the V gene TRBV4-3; perhaps TRBD1 as D (5 bases). The CDR3 runs 15 residues. Germline CDR1 and CDR2: LGHNA and YSLEER. Trimming pared 0 bases from V and 9 bases from J, leaving 15 bases between. The DNA of the CDR3 is TGCGCCAGCAGCCAAGAACAACGGGGGGGACGGCCCCAGCATTTT. Translated: CASSQEQRGGRPQHF.

The chain combines TRBV12-3 or TRBV12-4 with TRBJ2-1; 9 bases fit TRBD2. This CDR3 spans 12 amino acids. V was clipped by 3 bases and J by 15 bases; unmatched bases: 6. CDR3 amino acids: CASSFVAGELFF. CDR3 DNA sequence: TGTGCCAGCAGTTTTGTAGCGGGAGAACTGTTCTTC.

The chain uses TRBV12-3 or TRBV12-4 and TRBJ2-6; D is unclear. V was cut by 6 bases and J by 8 bases, with 8 bases left in between. This CDR3 comprises 12 residues. As DNA, the CDR3 is TGTGCCAGCAGCCTCAGTCCCAACGTCCTGACTTTC. This encodes CASSLSPNVLTF.

CDR3 in DNA: TGTGCCATTACAGAAAGTACCTCTGGGGCCAACGTCCTGACTTTC. This gives the protein CAITESTSGANVLTF. The chain carries TRBV21-1 and TRBJ2-6; TRBD1, as called in the table, went unchecked against the DNA. TRBV21-1 is annotated as a pseudogene. CDR3 length: 15 amino acids.

The chain couples TRBV6-2 or TRBV6-3 to TRBJ1-2, with D unresolved. Between the trimmed V and J ends, which lost 2 bases and 4 bases, there was a span of 8 bases. The germline CDR1 and CDR2 sequences are MNHEY and SVGEGT. The CDR3 runs 13 residues. The CDR3 DNA reads TGTGCCAGCAGTTACGAACAGATCTATGGCTACACCTTC. Protein: CASSYEQIYGYTF.

V and J are TRBV19 and TRBJ1-4; 9 bases match TRBD1. V shed 5 bases and J 10 bases; nucleotides not matched to a gene: 8. This CDR3 comprises 14 residues. Germline-derived CDR1 and CDR2 are LNHDA and SQIVND (reference sequence). The CDR3: CASSPGQGYGKLFF. DNA of the CDR3: TGTGCCAGTAGTCCCGGACAGGGGTACGGAAAACTGTTTTTT.

This clone was counted a single time. The CDR3 here is CATSREGTSGSDEQFF. The CDR3 bases are TGTGCCACCAGCAGAGAGGGGACTAGCGGGAGTGATGAGCAGTTCTTC. The V call is TRBV15, the J call TRBJ2-1; TRBD2 matches 14 bases. Germline V gene data show CDR1 as LNHNV and CDR2 as YYDKDF (reference sequence). V was pared by 0 bases and J by 8 bases, with 3 bases of the junction left unmatched. This CDR3 has 16 residues.

The chain combines TRBV11-2 with TRBJ1-3; D uncertain. V was pared by 1 base and J by 0 bases, with 16 bases between. CDR1 is SGHAT and CDR2 is FQNNGV in the germline V gene. The CDR3 extends over 18 amino acids. The CDR3 reads CASSLASSPGSSGNTIYF. The CDR3 nucleotides read TGTGCCAGCAGCTTAGCTTCCAGTCCCGGGAGCTCTGGAAACACCATATATTTT.